This paragraph reports one TCR beta chain. Germline V gene lookup returns CDR1 MNHEY and CDR2 SMNVEV (reference sequence). The CDR3 totals 15 residues. The V and J ends lost 7 bases and 0 bases respectively, with 14 bases between them. Some clones are missing from TCRdb's copy, which holds only in-frame ones; the method was immunoSEQ multiplex PCR. Of 390,000 or so clones listed, roughly nine tenths are singletons. This sample stems from a study of blood T cell repertoires in COVID-19. Study background: T cells, B-cell-depleted T cells, or PBMCs supplied cDNA or gDNA.

This receptor was obtained from a woman in her thirties with COVID-19, enrolled during active disease. Sequenced input: peripheral blood. This rearrangement joins TRBV27 to TRBJ2-3, with TRBD2 as a possible D gene (6 bases). The CDR3 coding sequence is TGTGCCAGCACCCTACGGGCGGGGAGCACAGATACGCAGTATTTT. Translation: CASTLRAGSTDTQYF.